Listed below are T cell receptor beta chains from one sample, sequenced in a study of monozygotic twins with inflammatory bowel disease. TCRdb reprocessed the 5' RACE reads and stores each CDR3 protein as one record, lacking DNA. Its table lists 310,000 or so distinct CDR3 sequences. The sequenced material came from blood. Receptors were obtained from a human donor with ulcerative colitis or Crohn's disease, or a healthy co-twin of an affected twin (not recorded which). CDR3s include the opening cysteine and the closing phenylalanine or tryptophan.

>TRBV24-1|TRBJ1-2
CATSGSAGQGRDGYTF
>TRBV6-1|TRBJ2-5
CASRLLSGNRGLETQYF
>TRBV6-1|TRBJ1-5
CASSTGSVSGQPQHF
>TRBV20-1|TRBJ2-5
CSANGLLQETQYF
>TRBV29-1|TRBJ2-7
CSVQSGTGAYEQYF
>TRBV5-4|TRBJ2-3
CASSLPTSTDTQYF
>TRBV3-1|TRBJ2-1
CASSPDGQVEEQFF
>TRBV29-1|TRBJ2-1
CSASGSLYNEQFF
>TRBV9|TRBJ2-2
CASSVEVFAGELFF
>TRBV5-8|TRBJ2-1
CASNLIRAGGPSYNEQFF
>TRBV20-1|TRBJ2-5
CSARRDRGFASRETQYF
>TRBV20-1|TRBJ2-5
CSAPVQLEAQETQYF
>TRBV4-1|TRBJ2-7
CASSQDWGPGQATYEQYF
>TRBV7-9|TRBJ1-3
CASSPGRAAGNTIYF
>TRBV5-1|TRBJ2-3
CASRLGLQATDTQYF
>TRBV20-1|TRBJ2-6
CSASKDSGANVLTF
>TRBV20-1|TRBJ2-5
CSRTGQETQYF
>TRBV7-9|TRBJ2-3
CASSRDDRADTQYF
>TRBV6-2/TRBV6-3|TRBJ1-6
CASSWGRSSYNSPLHF
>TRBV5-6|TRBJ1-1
CASSWTNTEAFF
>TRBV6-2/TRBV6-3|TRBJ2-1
CASRPSGTGSYNEQFF
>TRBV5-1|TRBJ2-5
CASSSDGEGTQYF
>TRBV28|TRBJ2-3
CASSLGSGGPRTDTQYF
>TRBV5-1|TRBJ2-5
CASSPGTPQRLVEETQYF
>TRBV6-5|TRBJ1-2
CASSYTPSAQGPYGYTF
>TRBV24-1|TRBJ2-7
CATSDPGQGATYEQYF
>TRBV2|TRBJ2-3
CASHSPDTDTQYF
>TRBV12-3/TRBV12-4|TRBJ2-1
CASRRGAEKFF
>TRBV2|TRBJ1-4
CASWRGRDWEKLFF
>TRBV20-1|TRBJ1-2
CSALKGGQGARGYGYTF
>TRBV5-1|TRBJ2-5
CASSSTGSLETQYF
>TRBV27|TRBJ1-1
CASSFSDRGLEAFF
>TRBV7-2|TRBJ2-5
CASSDYWGQETQYF
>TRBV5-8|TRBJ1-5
CASSQERGASQPQHF
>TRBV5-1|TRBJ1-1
CASSLAVQGVGAFF
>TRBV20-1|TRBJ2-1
CSARGGGSSYNEQFF
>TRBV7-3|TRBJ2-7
CASSSGTGTTSYEQYF
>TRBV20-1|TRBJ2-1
CSASSSGRGGEQFF
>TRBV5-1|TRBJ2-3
CASSLYTTAATSTDTQYF
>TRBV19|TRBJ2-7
CASSMSLTYEQYF
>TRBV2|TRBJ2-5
CASNLGRETQYF
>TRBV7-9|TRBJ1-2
CASSLSEQFYGYTF
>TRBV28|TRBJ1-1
CASRKGREGNTEAFF
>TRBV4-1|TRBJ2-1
CASSQETTGLGNEQFF
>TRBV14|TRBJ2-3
CASTESPAVDTQYF
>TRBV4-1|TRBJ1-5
CASRDRESYSNQPQHF
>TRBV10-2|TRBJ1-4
CASRGTTEKLFF
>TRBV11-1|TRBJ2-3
CASSLPRGSGQSVDTQYF
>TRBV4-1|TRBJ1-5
CASSQIRGNSNQPQHF
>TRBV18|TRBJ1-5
CASSPLFGPANSNQPQHF
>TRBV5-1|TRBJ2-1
CASSLARASGSDEQFF
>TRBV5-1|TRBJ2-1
CASTPGQGANNEQFF
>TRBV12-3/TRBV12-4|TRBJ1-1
CASSFLIAQGGTEAFF
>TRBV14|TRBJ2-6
CASSPRFSGANVLTF
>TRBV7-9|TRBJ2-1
CASSSGLAGGWNNEQFF
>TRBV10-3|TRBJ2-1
CAISESGVAGSRSEQFF
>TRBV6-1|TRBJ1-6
CASSEGAGDNSPLHF